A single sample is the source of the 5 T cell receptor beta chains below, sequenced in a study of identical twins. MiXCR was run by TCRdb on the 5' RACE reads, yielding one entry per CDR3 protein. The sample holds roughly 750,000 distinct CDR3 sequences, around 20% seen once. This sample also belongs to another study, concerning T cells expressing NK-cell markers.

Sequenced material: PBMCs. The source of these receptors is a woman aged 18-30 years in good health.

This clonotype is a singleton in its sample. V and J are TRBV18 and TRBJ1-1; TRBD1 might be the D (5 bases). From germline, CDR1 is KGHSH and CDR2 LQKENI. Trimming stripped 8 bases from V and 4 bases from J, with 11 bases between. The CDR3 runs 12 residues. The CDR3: CASQGGGTEAFF. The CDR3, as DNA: TGTGCCAGCCAAGGCGGGGGCACTGAAGCTTTCTTT.

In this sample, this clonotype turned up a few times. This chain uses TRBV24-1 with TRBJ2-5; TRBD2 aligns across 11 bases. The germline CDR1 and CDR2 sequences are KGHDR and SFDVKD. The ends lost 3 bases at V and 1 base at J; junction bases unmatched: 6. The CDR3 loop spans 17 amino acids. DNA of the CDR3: TGTGCCACCAGTGATCCCAGACTAGCGGGGATCCAAGAGACCCAGTACTTC. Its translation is CATSDPRLAGIQETQYF.

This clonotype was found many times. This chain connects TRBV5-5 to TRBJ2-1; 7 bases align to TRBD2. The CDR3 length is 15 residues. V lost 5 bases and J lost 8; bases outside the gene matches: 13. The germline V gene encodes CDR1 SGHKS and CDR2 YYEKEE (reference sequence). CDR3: CASSPNGGSVDEQFF. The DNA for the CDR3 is TGTGCCAGCAGTCCGAACGGGGGGTCTGTAGATGAGCAGTTCTTC. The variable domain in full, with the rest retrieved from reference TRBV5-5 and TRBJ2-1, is DAGVTQSPTHLIKTRGQQVTLRCSPISGHKSVSWYQQVLGQGPQFIFQYYEKEERGRGNFPDRFSARQFPNYSSELNVNALLLGDSALYLCASSPNGGSVDEQFFGPGTRLTVL.

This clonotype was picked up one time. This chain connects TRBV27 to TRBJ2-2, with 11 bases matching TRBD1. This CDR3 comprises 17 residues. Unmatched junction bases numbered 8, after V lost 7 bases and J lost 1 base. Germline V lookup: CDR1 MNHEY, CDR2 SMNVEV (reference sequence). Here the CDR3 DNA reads TGTGCCAGCAAGTCCGGACAGGGGGCTGGGAACACCGGGGAGCTGTTTTTT. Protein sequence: CASKSGQGAGNTGELFF.

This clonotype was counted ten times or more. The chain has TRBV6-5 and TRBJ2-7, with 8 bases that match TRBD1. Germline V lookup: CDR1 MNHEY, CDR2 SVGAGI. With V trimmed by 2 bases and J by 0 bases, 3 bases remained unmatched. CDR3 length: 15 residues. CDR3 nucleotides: TGTGCCAGCAGTTACCTTCAGGGGGCCTCCTACGAGCAGTACTTC. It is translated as CASSYLQGASYEQYF.